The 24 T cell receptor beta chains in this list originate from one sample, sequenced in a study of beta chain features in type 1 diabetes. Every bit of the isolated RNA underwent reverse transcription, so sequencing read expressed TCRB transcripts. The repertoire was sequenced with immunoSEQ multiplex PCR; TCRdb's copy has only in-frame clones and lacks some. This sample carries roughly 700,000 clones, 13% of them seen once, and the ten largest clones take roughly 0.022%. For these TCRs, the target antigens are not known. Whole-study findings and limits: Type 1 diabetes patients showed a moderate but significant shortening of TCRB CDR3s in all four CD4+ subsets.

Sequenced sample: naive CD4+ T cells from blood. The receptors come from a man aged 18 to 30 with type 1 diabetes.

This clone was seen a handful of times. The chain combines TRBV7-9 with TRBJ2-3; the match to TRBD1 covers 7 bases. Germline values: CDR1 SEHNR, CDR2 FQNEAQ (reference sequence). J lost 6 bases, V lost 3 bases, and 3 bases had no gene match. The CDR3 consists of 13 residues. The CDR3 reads CASSFQGEDTQYF. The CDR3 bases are TGTGCCAGCAGCTTTCAGGGGGAGGATACGCAGTATTTT.

The CDR3 bases are TGTGCCACCAGCAGAGGCAAAGGGGACGGTGCTGGCTACACCTTC. This sequence encodes CATSRGKGDGAGYTF. The chain recombines TRBV15 with TRBJ1-2; weak D call: TRBD1 (5 bases). The CDR3 contains 15 residues. The germline V gene has CDR1 LNHNV and CDR2 YYDKDF (reference sequence). Trimming shortened V by 1 base and J by 7 bases, and 16 bases separated the two germline ends.

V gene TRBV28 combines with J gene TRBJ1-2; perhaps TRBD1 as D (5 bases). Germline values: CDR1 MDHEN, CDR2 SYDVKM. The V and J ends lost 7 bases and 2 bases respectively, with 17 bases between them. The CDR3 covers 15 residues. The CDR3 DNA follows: TGTGCCAGCACCTCCGGGACCCCAGCCAACTATGGCTACACCTTC. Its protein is CASTSGTPANYGYTF.

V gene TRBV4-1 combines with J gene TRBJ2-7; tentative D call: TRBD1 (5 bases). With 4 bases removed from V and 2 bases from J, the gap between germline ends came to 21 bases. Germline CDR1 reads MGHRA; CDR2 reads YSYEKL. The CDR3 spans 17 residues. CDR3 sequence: CASSRRFDAARAYEQYF. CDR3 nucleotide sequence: TGCGCCAGCAGCCGAAGGTTTGATGCGGCCAGGGCCTACGAGCAGTACTTC.

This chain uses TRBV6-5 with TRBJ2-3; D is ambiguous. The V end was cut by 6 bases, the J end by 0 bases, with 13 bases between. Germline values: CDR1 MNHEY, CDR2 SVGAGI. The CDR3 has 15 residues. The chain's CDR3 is CASRPGLPSTDTQYF. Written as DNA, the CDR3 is TGTGCCAGCAGACCCGGGCTGCCGAGCACAGATACGCAGTATTTT.

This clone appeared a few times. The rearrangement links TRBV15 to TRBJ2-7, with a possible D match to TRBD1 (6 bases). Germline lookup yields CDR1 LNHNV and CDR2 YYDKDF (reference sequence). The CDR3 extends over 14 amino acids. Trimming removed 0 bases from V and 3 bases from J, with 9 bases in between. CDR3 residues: CATSRDLDSYEQYF. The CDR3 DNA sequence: TGTGCCACCAGCAGAGATCTGGACAGCTACGAGCAGTACTTC.

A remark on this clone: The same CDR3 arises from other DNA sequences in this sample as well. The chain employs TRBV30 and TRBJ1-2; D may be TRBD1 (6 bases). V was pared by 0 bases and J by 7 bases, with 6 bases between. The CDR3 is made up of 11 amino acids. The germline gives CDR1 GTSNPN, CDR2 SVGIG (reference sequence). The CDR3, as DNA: TGTGCCTGGAGTGTACAGGGTGGCTACACCTTC. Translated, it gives CAWSVQGGYTF. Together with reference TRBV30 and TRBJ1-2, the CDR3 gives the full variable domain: SQTIHQWPATLVQPVGSPLSLECTVEGTSNPNLYWYRQAAGRGLQLLFYSVGIGQISSEVPQNLSASRPQDRQFILSSKKLLLSDSGFYLCAWSVQGGYTFGSGTRLTVV.

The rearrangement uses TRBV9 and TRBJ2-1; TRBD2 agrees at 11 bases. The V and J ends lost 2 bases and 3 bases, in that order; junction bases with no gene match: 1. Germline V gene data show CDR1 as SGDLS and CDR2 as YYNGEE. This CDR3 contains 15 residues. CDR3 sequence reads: CASSVLAGGYNEQFF. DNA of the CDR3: TGTGCCAGCAGCGTCCTAGCGGGGGGCTACAATGAGCAGTTCTTC.

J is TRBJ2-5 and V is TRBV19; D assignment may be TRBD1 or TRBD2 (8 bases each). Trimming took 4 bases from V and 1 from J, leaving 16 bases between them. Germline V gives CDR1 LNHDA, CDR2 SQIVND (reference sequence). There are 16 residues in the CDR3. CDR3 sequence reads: CASSTGGTGAQETQYF. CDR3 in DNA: TGTGCCAGTAGTACGGGGGGGACAGGAGCCCAAGAGACCCAGTACTTC.

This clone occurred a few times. The CDR3 loop reads CAWRGPSGGGYNSPLHF. The DNA for the CDR3 is TGTGCCTGGAGGGGTCCCTCAGGGGGTGGCTATAATTCACCCCTCCACTTT. The chain is built from TRBV30 and TRBJ1-6, with TRBD1 identical over 7 bases. J was trimmed by 3 bases and V by 3 bases; bases with no gene match: 11. Germline V gene sequence: CDR1 GTSNPN, CDR2 SVGIG (reference sequence). The CDR3 has 17 residues.

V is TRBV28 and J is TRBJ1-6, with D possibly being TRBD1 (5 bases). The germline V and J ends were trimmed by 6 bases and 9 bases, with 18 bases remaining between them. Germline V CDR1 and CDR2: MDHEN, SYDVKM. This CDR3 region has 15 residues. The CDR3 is CASSPGGTPISPLHF. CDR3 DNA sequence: TGTGCCAGCAGCCCCGGCGGGACCCCCATTTCACCCCTCCACTTT.

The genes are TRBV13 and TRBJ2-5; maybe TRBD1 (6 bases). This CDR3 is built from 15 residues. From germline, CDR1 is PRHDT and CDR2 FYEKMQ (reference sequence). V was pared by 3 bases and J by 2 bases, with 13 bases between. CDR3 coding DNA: TGTGCCAGCAGCTTGACGACAGGAGCTCAAGAGACCCAGTACTTC. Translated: CASSLTTGAQETQYF.

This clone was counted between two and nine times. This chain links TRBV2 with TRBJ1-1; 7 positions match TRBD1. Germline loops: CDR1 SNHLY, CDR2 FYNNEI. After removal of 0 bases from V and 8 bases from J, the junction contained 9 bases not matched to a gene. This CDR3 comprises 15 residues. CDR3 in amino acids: CASSEALGTVKEAFF. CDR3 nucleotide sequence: TGTGCCAGCAGTGAAGCGCTCGGGACAGTAAAAGAAGCTTTCTTT.

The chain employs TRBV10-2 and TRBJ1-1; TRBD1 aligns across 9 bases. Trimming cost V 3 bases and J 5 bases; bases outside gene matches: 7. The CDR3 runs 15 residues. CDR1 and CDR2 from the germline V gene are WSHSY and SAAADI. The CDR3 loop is CASSDGQGIVTEAFF. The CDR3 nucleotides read TGCGCCAGCAGTGACGGACAGGGGATTGTGACTGAAGCTTTCTTT.

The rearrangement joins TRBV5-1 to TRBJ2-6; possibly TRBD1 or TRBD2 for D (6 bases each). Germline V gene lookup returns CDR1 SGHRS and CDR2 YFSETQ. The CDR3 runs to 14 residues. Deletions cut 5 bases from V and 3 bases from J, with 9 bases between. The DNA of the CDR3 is TGCGCCAGCAGAGGAGGGGGTGGGGCCAACGTCCTGACTTTC. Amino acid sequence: CASRGGGGANVLTF. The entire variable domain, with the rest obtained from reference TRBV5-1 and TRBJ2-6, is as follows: KAGVTQTPRYLIKTRGQQVTLSCSPISGHRSVSWYQQTPGQGLQFLFEYFSETQRNKGNFPGRFSGRQFSNSRSEMNVSTLELGDSALYLCASRGGGGANVLTFGAGSRLTVL.

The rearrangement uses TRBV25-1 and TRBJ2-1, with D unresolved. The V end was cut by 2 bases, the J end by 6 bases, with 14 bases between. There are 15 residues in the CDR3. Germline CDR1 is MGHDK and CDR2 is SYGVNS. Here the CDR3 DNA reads TGTGCCAGCAGTGAAACGCGCGTGATACTCAATGAGCAGTTCTTC. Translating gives CASSETRVILNEQFF.

In DNA form, the CDR3 reads TGCGCCAGCAGCCGAGCTCCTAGCGGGGGGACAGATACGCAGTATTTT. Translated: CASSRAPSGGTDTQYF. The rearrangement uses TRBV10-1 and TRBJ2-3, with TRBD2 matching over 11 bases. Germline-derived CDR1 and CDR2 are WNHNN and SYGVQD (reference sequence). CDR3 length: 16 residues. The J segment lost 3 bases and the V segment lost 6 bases, leaving 8 bases of the junction unmatched.

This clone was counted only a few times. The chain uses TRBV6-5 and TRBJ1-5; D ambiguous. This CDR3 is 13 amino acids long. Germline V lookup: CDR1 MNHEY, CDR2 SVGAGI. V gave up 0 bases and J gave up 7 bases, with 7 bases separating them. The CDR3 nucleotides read TGTGCCAGCAGTTACTCCATGGTCCAGCCCCAGCATTTT. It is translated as CASSYSMVQPQHF.

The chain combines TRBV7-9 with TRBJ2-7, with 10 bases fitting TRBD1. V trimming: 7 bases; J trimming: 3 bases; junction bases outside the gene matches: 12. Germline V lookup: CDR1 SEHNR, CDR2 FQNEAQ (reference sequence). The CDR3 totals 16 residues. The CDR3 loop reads CASTTRGQGTHYEQYF. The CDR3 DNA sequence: TGTGCCAGCACCACTAGGGGACAGGGGACCCACTACGAGCAGTACTTC. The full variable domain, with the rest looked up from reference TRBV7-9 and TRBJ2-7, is DTGVSQNPRHKITKRGQNVTFRCDPISEHNRLYWYRQTLGQGPEFLTYFQNEAQLEKSRLLSDRFSAERPKGSFSTLEIQRTEQGDSAMYLCASTTRGQGTHYEQYFGPGTRLTVT.

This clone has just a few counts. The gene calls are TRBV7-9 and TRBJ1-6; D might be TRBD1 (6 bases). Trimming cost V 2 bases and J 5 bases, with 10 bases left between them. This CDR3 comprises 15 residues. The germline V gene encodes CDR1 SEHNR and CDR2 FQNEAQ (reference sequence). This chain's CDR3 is CASSLRGIDNSPLHF. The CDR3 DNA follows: TGTGCCAGCAGCTTAAGGGGGATCGATAATTCACCCCTCCACTTT.

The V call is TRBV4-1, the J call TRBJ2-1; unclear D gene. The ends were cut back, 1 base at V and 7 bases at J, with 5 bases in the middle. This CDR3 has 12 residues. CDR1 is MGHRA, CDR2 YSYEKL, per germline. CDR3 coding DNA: TGCGCCAGCAGCCAAGTGTGGAATGAGCAGTTCTTC. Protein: CASSQVWNEQFF.

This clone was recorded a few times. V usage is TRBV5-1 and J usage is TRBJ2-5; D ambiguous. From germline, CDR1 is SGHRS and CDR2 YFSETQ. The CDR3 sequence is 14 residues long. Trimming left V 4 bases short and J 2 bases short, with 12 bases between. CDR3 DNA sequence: TGCGCCAGCAGCCCCCGGACCAGTCAAGAGACCCAGTACTTC. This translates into CASSPRTSQETQYF.

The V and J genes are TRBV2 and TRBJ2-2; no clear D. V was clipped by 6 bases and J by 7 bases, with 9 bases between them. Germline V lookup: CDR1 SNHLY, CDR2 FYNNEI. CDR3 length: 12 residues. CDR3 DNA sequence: TGTGCCAGCAGCGTTTTGGTCGGGGAGCTGTTTTTT. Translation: CASSVLVGELFF.

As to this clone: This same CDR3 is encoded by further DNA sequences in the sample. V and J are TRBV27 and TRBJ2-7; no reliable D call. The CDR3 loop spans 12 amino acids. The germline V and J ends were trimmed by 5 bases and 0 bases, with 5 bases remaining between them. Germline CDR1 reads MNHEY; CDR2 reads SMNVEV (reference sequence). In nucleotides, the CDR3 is TGTGCCAGCAGTCCCTCCTCCTACGAGCAGTACTTC. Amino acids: CASSPSSYEQYF.